This T cell receptor beta chain was documented in a study of blood T cell repertoires in COVID-19. Overall study: Specimens from acute and convalescent COVID-19 originated in the United States, Italy and Spain. From T cells, B-cell-depleted T cells, or PBMCs came the material, which was cDNA or gDNA.

The CDR3 is made up of 16 amino acids. Trimming took off 1 base at V and 3 bases at J, with 14 bases between the two ends. CDR1 and CDR2 from the germline V gene are SGHNT and YYREEE (reference sequence). Source study methods: Estimated nucleated cell counts came from reference gene primer amplification. Data came from immunoSEQ multiplex PCR; TCRdb stores just in-frame clones and leaves some out. That table is the source of V, J and clone size, and D and trimming were worked out from the DNA. The sample lists approximately 120,000 clones, 75% to 90% occurring once. Source material: peripheral blood. This TCR was recovered from a human donor with acute or convalescent COVID-19. The donor label of this sample is uncertain. The rearrangement links TRBV5-4 to TRBJ2-1, with D possibly matching TRBD2 (6 bases). The CDR3, as DNA: TGTGCCAGCAGCTTGCCTCTAATGGGGGGCTACAATGAGCAGTTCTTC. This encodes CASSLPLMGGYNEQFF.